The clone carrying this TCR beta chain was seen ten or more times. The germline V and J ends were trimmed by 3 bases and 3 bases, with 11 bases remaining between them. The CDR3 is 13 residues long. CDR1 is DFQATT, CDR2 SNEGSKA, per germline (reference sequence). RNA transcripts yielded amplified TCR beta CDR3 regions. RT-PCR in the first round (using the HTBI primer set) targeted the TCR CDR3. TCRdb re-called the multiplex PCR reads through MiXCR, storing one row per CDR3 protein. The data show some 600,000 distinct CDR3 sequences, over 11% seen once. This sample is drawn from a study of T cells in Graves' hyperthyroidism and ophthalmopathy. The wider study: Before any treatment, at initial diagnosis, peripheral blood was collected.

The sequenced sample was blood. The receptor was derived from a woman aged 25 to 45 with Graves' hyperthyroidism that later progressed to Graves' ophthalmopathy. The V and J genes are TRBV20-1 and TRBJ1-2, with D unclear. The CDR3 region has the DNA TGCAGTGCTAGGGCGGAGTCTTACTATGGCTACACCTTC. This translates into CSARAESYYGYTF.